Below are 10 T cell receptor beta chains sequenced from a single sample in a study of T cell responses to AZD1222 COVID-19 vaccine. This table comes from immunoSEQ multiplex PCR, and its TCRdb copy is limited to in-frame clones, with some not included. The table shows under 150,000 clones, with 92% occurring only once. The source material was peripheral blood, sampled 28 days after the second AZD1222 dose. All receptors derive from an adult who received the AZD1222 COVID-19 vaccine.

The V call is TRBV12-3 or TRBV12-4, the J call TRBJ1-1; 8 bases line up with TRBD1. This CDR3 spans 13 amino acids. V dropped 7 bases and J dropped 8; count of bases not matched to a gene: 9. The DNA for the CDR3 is TGTGCCAGCACCCCAGGGGGCCCCGGAGAAGCTTTCTTT. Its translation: CASTPGGPGEAFF.

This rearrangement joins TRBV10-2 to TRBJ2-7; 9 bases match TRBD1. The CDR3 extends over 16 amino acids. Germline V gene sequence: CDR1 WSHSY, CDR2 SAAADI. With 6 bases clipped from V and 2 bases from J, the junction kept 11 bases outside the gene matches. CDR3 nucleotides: TGCGCCAGCAGCGAGGGCCGGGGGACAGGGACCTACGAGCAGTACTTC. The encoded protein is CASSEGRGTGTYEQYF.

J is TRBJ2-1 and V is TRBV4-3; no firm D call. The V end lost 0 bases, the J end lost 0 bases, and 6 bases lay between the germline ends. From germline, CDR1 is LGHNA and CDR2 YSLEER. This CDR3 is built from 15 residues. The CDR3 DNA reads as TGCGCCAGCAGCCAAGAGGTGAGCTCCTACAATGAGCAGTTCTTC. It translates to CASSQEVSSYNEQFF.

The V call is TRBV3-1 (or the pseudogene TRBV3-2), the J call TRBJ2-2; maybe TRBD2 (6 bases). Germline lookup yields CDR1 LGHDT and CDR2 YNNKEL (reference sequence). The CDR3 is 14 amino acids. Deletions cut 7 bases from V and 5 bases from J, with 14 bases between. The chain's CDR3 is CASKLAVITGELFF. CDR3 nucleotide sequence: TGTGCCAGCAAACTAGCTGTAATAACCGGGGAGCTGTTTTTT.

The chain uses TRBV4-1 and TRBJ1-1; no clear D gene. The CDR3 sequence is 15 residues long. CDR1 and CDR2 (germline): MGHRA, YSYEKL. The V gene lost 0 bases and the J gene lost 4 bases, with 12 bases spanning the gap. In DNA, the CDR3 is TGCGCCAGCAGCCAAGATCAAGGGCTCAGCACTGAAGCTTTCTTT. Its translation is CASSQDQGLSTEAFF.

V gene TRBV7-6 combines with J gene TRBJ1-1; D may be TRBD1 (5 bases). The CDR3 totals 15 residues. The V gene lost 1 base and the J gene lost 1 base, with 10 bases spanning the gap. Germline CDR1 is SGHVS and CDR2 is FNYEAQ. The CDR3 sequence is CASSLEGDANTEAFF. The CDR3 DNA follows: TGTGCCAGCAGCTTAGAAGGGGATGCGAACACTGAAGCTTTCTTT.

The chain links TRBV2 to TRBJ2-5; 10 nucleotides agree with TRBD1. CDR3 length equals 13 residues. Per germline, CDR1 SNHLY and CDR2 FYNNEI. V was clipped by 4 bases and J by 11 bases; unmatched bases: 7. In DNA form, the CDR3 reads TGTGCCAGCAGTGGATCGGGACAGGGGTTACAGTACTTC. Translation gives CASSGSGQGLQYF.

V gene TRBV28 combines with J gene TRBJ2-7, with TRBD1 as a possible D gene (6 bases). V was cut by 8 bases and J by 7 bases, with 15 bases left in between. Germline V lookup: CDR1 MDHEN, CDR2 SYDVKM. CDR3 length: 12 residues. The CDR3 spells CASSDSIQEQYV. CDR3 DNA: TGTGCCAGCTCGGACAGTATTCAAGAGCAGTACGTC.

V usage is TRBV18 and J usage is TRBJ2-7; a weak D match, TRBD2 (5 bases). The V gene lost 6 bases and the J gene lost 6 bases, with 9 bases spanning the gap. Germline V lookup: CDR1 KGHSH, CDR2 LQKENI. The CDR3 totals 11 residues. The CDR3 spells CASSTDSEQYF. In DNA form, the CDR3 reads TGTGCCAGCTCGACGGACTCCGAGCAGTACTTC.

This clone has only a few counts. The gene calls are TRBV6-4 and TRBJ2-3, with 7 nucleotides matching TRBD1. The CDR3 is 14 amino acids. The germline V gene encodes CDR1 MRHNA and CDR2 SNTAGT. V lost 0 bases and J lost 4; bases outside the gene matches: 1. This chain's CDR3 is CASSDSQGADTQYF. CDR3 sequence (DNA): TGTGCCAGCAGTGACTCGCAGGGGGCAGATACGCAGTATTTT.